Each of the 21 T cell receptor beta chains below was sequenced from the same sample in a study of Ad26.COV2.S vaccination and SARS-CoV-2 variants. As for treatment: roughly 19 received Ad26.COV2.S at low or high dose, single or two shots; 5 received placebo; per-sample allocation not given. After the first vaccine or placebo injection, samples were drawn on day 63. Generated by immunoSEQ multiplex PCR, the TCRdb table keeps only in-frame clones and is missing some. This table has hundreds of thousands of clones, about 87% appearing once. This sample comprised peripheral blood, obtained in a trial of Ad26.COV2.S vaccine versus placebo. The receptors stem from a person between 18 and 65 years old who received the Ad26.COV2.S COVID-19 vaccine or a placebo.

The chain combines TRBV5-6 with TRBJ1-6; a possible D gene is TRBD1 (6 bases). Trimming stripped 0 bases from V and 12 bases from J, with 16 bases between. Germline values: CDR1 SGHDT, CDR2 YYEEEE. The CDR3 is made up of 15 amino acids. The CDR3 reads CASSLVPRGIEPLHF. CDR3 sequence (DNA): TGTGCCAGCAGCTTGGTTCCCAGGGGAATTGAACCCCTCCACTTT.

CDR3 sequence reads: CASSAAGGTQYF. CDR3 DNA sequence: TGTGCCAGCAGTGCCGCCGGGGGGACCCAGTACTTC. The V gene is TRBV2, the J gene TRBJ2-5; D perhaps matches TRBD2 (6 bases). Germline loops: CDR1 SNHLY, CDR2 FYNNEI. V lost 4 bases to trimming and J lost 7 bases, with 10 bases between them. The CDR3 extends over 12 amino acids.

This clone was counted only a few times. The rearrangement joins TRBV5-4 to TRBJ1-1; weak D call: TRBD1 (6 bases). The germline V and J ends were trimmed by 4 bases and 7 bases, with 11 bases remaining between them. The length of the CDR3 is 12 residues. From germline, CDR1 is SGHNT and CDR2 YYREEE (reference sequence). CDR3 nucleotide sequence: TGTGCCAGCAGCGGGGGCTTCCTTGAAGCTTTCTTT. The encoded protein is CASSGGFLEAFF.

The table lists this clone with a few counts. J is TRBJ1-2 and V is TRBV14; D remains unclear. CDR1 is SGHDN and CDR2 is FVKESK in the germline V gene. The CDR3 extends over 16 amino acids. The V and J ends lost 4 bases and 4 bases respectively, with 19 bases between them. CDR3: CASSRNDGLMGYGYTF. The CDR3 nucleotides read TGTGCCAGCAGCCGAAACGACGGGCTGATGGGCTATGGCTACACCTTC.

The genes are TRBV7-9 and TRBJ2-3; D is uncertain. Trimming stripped 9 bases from V and 4 bases from J, with 11 bases between. Germline V lookup: CDR1 SEHNR, CDR2 FQNEAQ (reference sequence). The CDR3 sequence is 12 residues long. The CDR3, as DNA: TGTGCCAGAGGTGCGGTCGCAGATACGCAGTATTTT. As protein: CARGAVADTQYF. Full variable domain (rest looked up from reference TRBV7-9 and TRBJ2-3): DTGVSQNPRHKITKRGQNVTFRCDPISEHNRLYWYRQTLGQGPEFLTYFQNEAQLEKSRLLSDRFSAERPKGSFSTLEIQRTEQGDSAMYLCARGAVADTQYFGPGTRLTVL.

This chain uses TRBV6-5 with TRBJ1-1; 10 bases are shared with TRBD1. The germline gives CDR1 MNHEY, CDR2 SVGAGI. The CDR3 has 13 residues. The junction had 6 bases not matched to a gene; V was cut back by 10 bases and J by 4 bases. CDR3 amino acids: CATKTGGRTEAFF. The CDR3 DNA reads as TGTGCCACCAAGACAGGGGGCCGCACTGAAGCTTTCTTT.

This chain uses TRBV30 with TRBJ1-3; D gene ambiguous. Germline values: CDR1 GTSNPN, CDR2 SVGIG (reference sequence). The germline V and J ends were trimmed by 3 bases and 0 bases, with 15 bases remaining between them. This CDR3 region has 16 residues. The CDR3 sequence is CAWRNTLRNSGNTIYF. CDR3 bases: TGTGCCTGGAGAAATACCCTCCGAAACTCTGGAAACACCATATATTTT.

The chain uses TRBV7-9 and TRBJ2-7; D gene unclear. V was trimmed by 1 base and J by 3 bases, leaving 7 bases between them. The germline V gene encodes CDR1 SEHNR and CDR2 FQNEAQ (reference sequence). The CDR3 consists of 13 residues. Here the CDR3 DNA reads TGTGCCAGCAGCTTAGAAGCCTTCTACGAGCAGTACTTC. Its protein is CASSLEAFYEQYF.

The CDR3 DNA reads TGTGCCAGCAGCTTGCGTGCAGATGGAGGTGAAGCTTTCTTT. Translated: CASSLRADGGEAFF. The V and J genes are TRBV5-6 and TRBJ1-1, with D unresolved. The ends were cut back, 1 base at V and 7 bases at J, with 14 bases in the middle. The CDR3 length is 14 residues. The germline gives CDR1 SGHDT, CDR2 YYEEEE.

The count of this clone is one. The rearrangement joins TRBV9 to TRBJ1-1; 8 nucleotides align to TRBD1. V dropped 1 base and J dropped 1; count of bases not matched to a gene: 3. Germline assignment: CDR1 SGDLS and CDR2 YYNGEE. The CDR3 totals 15 residues. This CDR3 reads CASSVTGGRNTEAFF. The CDR3 DNA is TGTGCCAGCAGCGTAACAGGGGGAAGGAACACTGAAGCTTTCTTT.

The rearrangement links TRBV9 to TRBJ2-1; D possibly corresponds to TRBD2 (6 bases). The germline V and J ends were trimmed by 3 bases and 2 bases, with 9 bases remaining between them. Germline V gives CDR1 SGDLS, CDR2 YYNGEE. The CDR3 runs to 14 residues. The DNA of the CDR3 is TGTGCCAGCAGCGCGGGGGTCGCCTACAATGAGCAGTTCTTC. It translates to CASSAGVAYNEQFF.

This clone was observed at least ten times. Other nucleotide sequences from this sample produce the same CDR3. This chain joins TRBV2 and TRBJ1-4, with D perhaps TRBD1 (6 bases). This CDR3 has 14 residues. V was pared by 4 bases and J by 7 bases, with 13 bases between. CDR1 is SNHLY and CDR2 is FYNNEI in the germline V gene. The CDR3 sequence: CASSGGGGGEKLFF. CDR3 coding DNA: TGTGCCAGCAGTGGGGGAGGGGGTGGTGAAAAACTGTTTTTT.

V is TRBV6-1 and J is TRBJ2-1; 7 bases fit TRBD1. Unmatched junction bases numbered 5, after V lost 0 bases and J lost 6 bases. In germline, CDR1 is MNHNS, CDR2 SASEGT. The CDR3 has 15 residues. CDR3 region: CASSEARGQFNEQFF. CDR3 coding DNA: TGTGCCAGCAGTGAAGCCCGGGGACAGTTCAATGAGCAGTTCTTC.

The chain combines TRBV5-1 with TRBJ2-3; 12 positions agree with TRBD2. In germline, CDR1 is SGHRS, CDR2 YFSETQ. The CDR3 has 18 amino acids. V shed 2 bases and J 2 bases; nucleotides not matched to a gene: 9. The CDR3 loop reads CASSFGAGTSGYTDTQYF. DNA for the CDR3: TGCGCCAGCAGCTTTGGGGCCGGGACTAGCGGGTACACAGATACGCAGTATTTT.

This chain's CDR3 is CAVLSGYRNAYGYTF. DNA of the CDR3: TGTGCCGTCCTCTCGGGGTACAGAAATGCATATGGCTACACCTTC. This sequence joins TRBV6-5 and TRBJ1-2, with D uncertain. Trimming cost V 11 bases and J 5 bases, with 24 bases left between them. The CDR3 extends over 15 amino acids. CDR1 MNHEY and CDR2 SVGAGI come from the germline V gene.

The chain couples TRBV25-1 to TRBJ1-2; a weak D match, TRBD1 (5 bases). Trimming took off 1 base at V and 4 bases at J, with 10 bases between the two ends. Germline V lookup: CDR1 MGHDK, CDR2 SYGVNS. The CDR3 loop spans 14 amino acids. The CDR3 protein is CASSEFDSRYGYTF. The CDR3, as DNA: TGTGCCAGCAGTGAATTTGACAGCCGCTATGGCTACACCTTC.

This chain connects TRBV19 to TRBJ1-6; D possibly corresponds to TRBD1 (5 bases). The CDR3 extends over 17 amino acids. Germline values: CDR1 LNHDA, CDR2 SQIVND (reference sequence). V gave up 1 base and J gave up 3 bases, with 13 bases separating them. The CDR3 DNA sequence: TGTGCCAGTAGTATAGCCCTCGTGGGGGACTATAATTCACCCCTCCACTTT. This translates into CASSIALVGDYNSPLHF.

V gene TRBV9 combines with J gene TRBJ1-1, with a possible D match to TRBD1 (5 bases). This CDR3 is 14 amino acids long. The germline V and J ends were trimmed by 1 base and 4 bases, with 11 bases remaining between them. Germline V lookup: CDR1 SGDLS, CDR2 YYNGEE. In nucleotides, the CDR3 is TGTGCCAGCAGCGTATCCGGGGGAAGCACTGAAGCTTTCTTT. Translation: CASSVSGGSTEAFF.

The rearrangement links TRBV9 to TRBJ1-4; D not resolved. Germline loops: CDR1 SGDLS, CDR2 YYNGEE. V gave up 0 bases and J gave up 8 bases, with 11 bases separating them. CDR3 length equals 14 residues. In nucleotides, the CDR3 is TGTGCCAGCAGCGTAGGTTGGGAGGCGGAAAAACTGTTTTTT. Amino acid sequence: CASSVGWEAEKLFF.

The genes are TRBV7-2 and TRBJ1-2; TRBD1 aligns across 10 bases. CDR1 and CDR2 from the germline V gene are SGHTA and FQGNSA. The ends lost 5 bases at V and 7 bases at J; junction bases unmatched: 10. This CDR3 spans 15 amino acids. CDR3 bases: TGTGCCAGCAGCCCTCGACAGGGGGCTCACTGTGGCTACACCTTC. Translating it yields CASSPRQGAHCGYTF.

J is TRBJ2-3 and V is TRBV5-4; either TRBD1 or TRBD2 may supply D (5 bases each). Germline V gene lookup returns CDR1 SGHNT and CDR2 YYREEE (reference sequence). The CDR3 consists of 16 residues. The ends were cut back, 3 bases at V and 7 bases at J, with 21 bases in the middle. CDR3 sequence (DNA): TGTGCCAGCAGCTCAGGGACCATTCGCAGTAAAAATACGCAGTATTTT. Residues: CASSSGTIRSKNTQYF. The full variable domain, completed using reference TRBV5-4 and TRBJ2-3, is ETGVTQSPTHLIKTRGQQVTLRCSSQSGHNTVSWYQQALGQGPQFIFQYYREEENGRGNFPPRFSGLQFPNYSSELNVNALELDDSALYLCASSSGTIRSKNTQYFGPGTRLTVL.